This TCR beta chain was profiled in a study of blood T cell repertoires in COVID-19. Study context: Acute and convalescent COVID-19 specimens originated in the United States, Italy and Spain.

The germline CDR1 and CDR2 sequences are SGHDN and FVKESK. Trimming cost V 4 bases and J 2 bases, with 12 bases left between them. CDR3 length: 15 residues. TCRdb keeps only in-frame clones here, not all; method: immunoSEQ multiplex PCR. This table has 250,000 to 300,000 clones, around 85% appearing once. The chain couples TRBV14 to TRBJ1-3, with a weak D call TRBD1 (5 bases). The sequencing input was PBMCs or T cells enriched from blood (not recorded which). The source is a woman in her forties or fifties who had recovered from COVID-19. CDR3 DNA sequence: TGTGCCAGCAGCCTAGGGGACTACGCTGGAAACACCATATATTTT. This translates into CASSLGDYAGNTIYF. Combining the CDR3 with reference TRBV14 and TRBJ1-3 gives the whole variable domain EAGVTQFPSHSVIEKGQTVTLRCDPISGHDNLYWYRRVMGKEIKFLLHFVKESKQDESGMPNNRFLAERTGGTYSTLKVQPAELEDSGVYFCASSLGDYAGNTIYFGEGSWLTVV.